The TCR beta chain described here comes from a study of T cell responses to AZD1222 COVID-19 vaccine. Sequencing used immunoSEQ multiplex PCR; TCRdb keeps in-frame clones, though not all of them. There are approximately 150,000 clones in the sample; about 90% occur only once, and 9.3% lies in the top ten. The CDR3 spans 16 residues. The junction had 9 bases not matched to a gene; V was cut back by 1 base and J by 7 bases. The germline V gene encodes CDR1 SGHTA and CDR2 FQGNSA. The sample consisted of peripheral blood, taken 28 days after the second AZD1222 dose. The sequence derives from an adult who received the AZD1222 COVID-19 vaccine. J is TRBJ2-1 and V is TRBV7-2, with 8 bases aligning to TRBD1. This chain's CDR3 is CASSLGGQAGGNEQFF. The DNA of the CDR3 is TGTGCCAGCAGCTTAGGGGGACAGGCAGGAGGGAATGAGCAGTTCTTC.